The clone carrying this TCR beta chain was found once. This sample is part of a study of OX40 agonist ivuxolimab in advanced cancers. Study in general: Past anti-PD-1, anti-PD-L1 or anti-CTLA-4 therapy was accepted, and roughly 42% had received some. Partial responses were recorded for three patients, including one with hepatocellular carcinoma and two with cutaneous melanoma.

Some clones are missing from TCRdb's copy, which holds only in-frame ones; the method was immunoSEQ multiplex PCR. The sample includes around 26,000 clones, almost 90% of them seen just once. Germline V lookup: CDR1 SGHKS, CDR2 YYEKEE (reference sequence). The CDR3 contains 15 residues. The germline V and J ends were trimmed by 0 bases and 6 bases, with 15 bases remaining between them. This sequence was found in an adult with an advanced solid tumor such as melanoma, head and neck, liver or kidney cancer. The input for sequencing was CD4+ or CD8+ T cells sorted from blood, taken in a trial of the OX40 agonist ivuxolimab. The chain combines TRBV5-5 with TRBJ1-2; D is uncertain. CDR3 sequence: CASSLVSGVEDGYTF. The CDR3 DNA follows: TGTGCCAGCAGCTTGGTGTCCGGGGTCGAAGATGGCTACACCTTC.